These 23 T cell receptor beta chains were all obtained from the same sample, sequenced in a study of T cells in Graves' hyperthyroidism and ophthalmopathy. Amplified TCR beta CDR3 regions came from RNA transcripts. Researchers ran a first-round RT-PCR on the TCR CDR3 using the HTBI primer set. TCRdb re-called the multiplex PCR reads with MiXCR, one entry per CDR3 protein. The sample records nearly 750,000 distinct CDR3 sequences, 30% to 40% being singletons. The sample consisted of blood. The receptors shown here come from a middle-aged woman with Graves' hyperthyroidism.

V gene TRBV7-9 combines with J gene TRBJ2-5; D is perhaps TRBD2 (5 bases). The germline CDR1 and CDR2 sequences are SEHNR and FQNEAQ (reference sequence). The CDR3 has 14 residues. The V end lost 5 bases, the J end lost 5 bases, and 15 bases lay between the germline ends. CDR3 bases: TGTGCCAGCAGCCCCGACGCGGGCAGGGAGACCCAGTACTTC. Translating it yields CASSPDAGRETQYF.

This clonotype was recorded a few times. The chain uses TRBV14 and TRBJ2-7, with 9 bases lining up with TRBD2. Germline V gives CDR1 SGHDN, CDR2 FVKESK. This CDR3 contains 16 residues. J lost 6 bases, V lost 4 bases, and 13 bases had no gene match. CDR3 protein: CASSPRGLAEISEQYF. For the CDR3, the DNA is TGTGCCAGCAGCCCCAGGGGACTAGCTGAGATCTCCGAGCAGTACTTC. Drawing the rest from reference TRBV14 and TRBJ2-7, the complete variable domain is EAGVTQFPSHSVIEKGQTVTLRCDPISGHDNLYWYRRVMGKEIKFLLHFVKESKQDESGMPNNRFLAERTGGTYSTLKVQPAELEDSGVYFCASSPRGLAEISEQYFGPGTRLTVT.

This clonotype was observed a single time. V and J are TRBV24-1 and TRBJ1-1; no definite D call. CDR3 length equals 12 residues. V shed 3 bases and J shed 6 bases, with 7 bases lying between them. CDR1 and CDR2 from the germline V gene are KGHDR and SFDVKD. In DNA, the CDR3 is TGTGCCACCAGTGATGGGGTGGCTGAAGCTTTCTTT. Translating gives CATSDGVAEAFF.

This clonotype was counted many times. The V gene is TRBV7-2, the J gene TRBJ1-5; D is unresolved. Germline assignment: CDR1 SGHTA and CDR2 FQGNSA. The CDR3 spans 15 residues. V dropped 1 base and J dropped 0 bases, with 7 bases sitting between them. CDR3 protein: CASSLGSYSNQPQHF. DNA for the CDR3: TGTGCCAGCAGCTTAGGCAGTTATAGCAATCAGCCCCAGCATTTT. Variable domain in full (rest from reference TRBV7-2 and TRBJ1-5): GAGVSQSPSNKVTEKGKDVELRCDPISGHTALYWYRQSLGQGLEFLIYFQGNSAPDKSGLPSDRFSAERTGGSVSTLTIQRTQQEDSAVYLCASSLGSYSNQPQHFGDGTRLSIL.

The chain recombines TRBV20-1 with TRBJ1-2; D not certain. The V end lost 3 bases, the J end lost 6 bases, and 14 bases lay between the germline ends. Germline CDR1 reads DFQATT; CDR2 reads SNEGSKA (reference sequence). The CDR3 spans 13 residues. The CDR3 nucleotides read TGCAGTGCTAGGGTCCTCTTGGGAGATGGCTACACCTTC. Translation: CSARVLLGDGYTF.

The chain is built from TRBV7-9 and TRBJ1-1; D might be TRBD1 (5 bases). In germline, CDR1 is SEHNR, CDR2 FQNEAQ (reference sequence). Trimming left V 0 bases short and J 3 bases short, with 11 bases between. The CDR3 runs 15 residues. The CDR3, as DNA: TGTGCCAGCAGCTTAGCGATGGGGGAGGACACTGAAGCTTTCTTT. Protein sequence: CASSLAMGEDTEAFF.

The rearrangement uses TRBV11-2 and TRBJ2-5; D is unclear. The CDR3 sequence is 14 residues long. Germline lookup yields CDR1 SGHAT and CDR2 FQNNGV. Trimming pared 5 bases from V and 1 base from J, leaving 11 bases between. The CDR3 reads CASSPYTFQETQYF. CDR3 nucleotides: TGTGCCAGCAGCCCTTACACATTCCAAGAGACCCAGTACTTC. The full variable domain, in which reference TRBV11-2 and TRBJ2-5 provide the parts outside the CDR3, is EAGVAQSPRYKIIEKRQSVAFWCNPISGHATLYWYQQILGQGPKLLIQFQNNGVVDDSQLPKDRFSAERLKGVDSTLKIQPAKLEDSAVYLCASSPYTFQETQYFGPGTRLLVL.

The table lists this clonotype with a count of one. The chain is built from TRBV20-1 and TRBJ1-4, with D unclear. CDR1 and CDR2 (germline): DFQATT, SNEGSKA (reference sequence). This CDR3 is 13 amino acids long. V lost 1 base to trimming and J lost 4 bases, with 7 bases between them. CDR3 region: CSARANSNEKLFF. The CDR3 DNA is TGCAGTGCTAGAGCCAACAGTAATGAAAAACTGTTTTTT.

This clonotype was counted many times. This chain uses TRBV7-9 with TRBJ1-2; maybe TRBD1 (5 bases). Trimming took off 5 bases at V and 6 bases at J, with 16 bases between the two ends. CDR3 length equals 14 residues. Germline lookup yields CDR1 SEHNR and CDR2 FQNEAQ (reference sequence). The CDR3 sequence: CASSRTSGGDGYTF. In nucleotides, the CDR3 is TGTGCCAGCAGCAGGACGAGTGGGGGTGATGGCTACACCTTC.

This clonotype was seen a handful of times. This sequence joins TRBV5-4 and TRBJ2-7, with 12 bases lining up with TRBD1. J was trimmed by 5 bases and V by 2 bases; bases with no gene match: 5. Per germline, CDR1 SGHNT and CDR2 YYREEE (reference sequence). CDR3 length equals 15 residues. In DNA, the CDR3 is TGTGCCAGCAGCTTTTTGGGACAGGGGGCCCACGAGCAGTACTTC. It specifies CASSFLGQGAHEQYF.

V gene TRBV2 combines with J gene TRBJ2-7; TRBD2 matches at 7 bases. Germline V gene data show CDR1 as SNHLY and CDR2 as FYNNEI. The CDR3 runs to 16 residues. V was clipped by 6 bases and J by 1 base; unmatched bases: 12. In DNA, the CDR3 is TGTGCCAGCAGGCCGACCCGACTAGCTGTGTCCTACGAGCAGTACTTC. It codes for CASRPTRLAVSYEQYF.

This clonotype came up a few times. The chain recombines TRBV5-4 with TRBJ1-2; possibly TRBD1 for D (6 bases). The V gene lost 6 bases and the J gene lost 8 bases, with 17 bases spanning the gap. Germline V gives CDR1 SGHNT, CDR2 YYREEE (reference sequence). This CDR3 has 13 amino acids. The DNA for the CDR3 is TGTGCCAGCAAATTGGTGGGGGCCGGGGGCTACACCTTC. Its protein is CASKLVGAGGYTF.

This chain connects TRBV6-5 to TRBJ2-7; 11 bases align to TRBD2. V shed 2 bases and J 1 base; nucleotides not matched to a gene: 13. The CDR3 covers 19 residues. Germline V gives CDR1 MNHEY, CDR2 SVGAGI. The CDR3: CASSYRLAGGSIRSYEQYF. The DNA of the CDR3 is TGTGCCAGCAGTTACAGGCTAGCGGGAGGCTCAATACGTTCCTACGAGCAGTACTTC.

At least ten counts were recorded for this clonotype. CDR3 residues: CAISEIWDRERAHEQYF. In DNA form, the CDR3 reads TGTGCCATCAGTGAAATATGGGACAGGGAAAGGGCCCACGAGCAGTACTTC. The rearrangement joins TRBV10-3 to TRBJ2-7; TRBD1 aligns across 9 bases. CDR1 ENHRY and CDR2 SYGVKD come from the germline V gene. J gave up 5 bases and V 3 bases, and 14 bases lay outside the gene matches. The CDR3 runs to 17 residues.

About this clonotype: A much larger clone differs by one base, so this may be a read error. The chain uses TRBV19 and TRBJ1-2, with TRBD1 matching 7 bases. CDR1 and CDR2 (germline): LNHDA, SQIVND (reference sequence). J gave up 3 bases and V 3 bases, and 7 bases lay outside the gene matches. The CDR3 runs to 15 residues. CDR3 loop: CASSIWDSLDYGYTF. DNA of the CDR3: TGTGCCAGTAGTATTTGGGACAGTCTGGACTATGGCTACACCTTC.

In its sample, this clonotype was seen a few times. V usage is TRBV5-1 and J usage is TRBJ1-1; D is unresolved. Trimming cost V 2 bases and J 0 bases, with 11 bases left between them. CDR3 length equals 15 residues. CDR1 and CDR2 (germline): SGHRS, YFSETQ. CDR3 DNA: TGCGCCAGCAGCTTACGCCCCAACATGAACACTGAAGCTTTCTTT. Protein product: CASSLRPNMNTEAFF.

Points on this clonotype: Because it lacks the conserved phenylalanine or tryptophan at the end, this CDR3 is likely a read error. The chain has TRBV13 and TRBJ2-7; a possible D gene is TRBD2 (6 bases). The CDR3 runs 16 residues. Per the germline V gene, CDR1 is PRHDT and CDR2 is FYEKMQ (reference sequence). Deletions cut 4 bases from V and 0 bases from J, with 16 bases between. The CDR3 spells CASSSSMGLSSYEQYS. CDR3 DNA: TGTGCCAGCAGCTCCAGCATGGGACTGAGCTCCTACGAGCAGTACTCC.

This clonotype was seen repeatedly, ten times or more. The V gene is TRBV20-1, the J gene TRBJ1-1; tentative D call: TRBD1 (5 bases). Germline assignment: CDR1 DFQATT and CDR2 SNEGSKA (reference sequence). The CDR3 totals 12 residues. V lost 1 base, J lost 5 bases, and 8 bases lay in between. The CDR3 DNA follows: TGCAGTGCTAGAGTTGAGGGGACTGAAGCTTTCTTT. Its protein is CSARVEGTEAFF.

This clonotype was seen at least ten times. The chain combines TRBV7-2 with TRBJ2-7; D unclear. Germline V gene sequence: CDR1 SGHTA, CDR2 FQGNSA. The CDR3 is made up of 14 amino acids. V gave up 5 bases and J gave up 2 bases, with 13 bases separating them. The CDR3 region is CASSRRRTTYEQYF. CDR3 nucleotide sequence: TGTGCCAGCAGCCGGAGAAGAACCACCTACGAGCAGTACTTC.

The chain has TRBV7-9 and TRBJ2-7; the match to TRBD2 covers 7 bases. The CDR3 runs to 13 residues. Germline lookup yields CDR1 SEHNR and CDR2 FQNEAQ (reference sequence). The V gene end was trimmed by 6 bases and the J gene end by 5 bases; junction bases not matched to a gene: 7. In DNA form, the CDR3 reads TGTGCCAGCAGTTCAGCGGGATTCGACGAGCAGTACTTC. Its translation: CASSSAGFDEQYF. Together with reference TRBV7-9 and TRBJ2-7, the CDR3 gives the full variable domain: DTGVSQNPRHKITKRGQNVTFRCDPISEHNRLYWYRQTLGQGPEFLTYFQNEAQLEKSRLLSDRFSAERPKGSFSTLEIQRTEQGDSAMYLCASSSAGFDEQYFGPGTRLTVT.

This clonotype occurred many times. V usage is TRBV12-3 or TRBV12-4 and J usage is TRBJ1-1; D may be TRBD1 (5 bases). CDR3 length: 14 amino acids. V was pared by 5 bases and J by 5 bases, with 15 bases between. The CDR3 DNA is TGTGCCAGCAGTCCCGCCCGCAGGGTAACTGAAGCTTTCTTT. It codes for CASSPARRVTEAFF.

This clonotype was seen repeatedly, ten times or more. The V call is TRBV19, the J call TRBJ2-2; the match to TRBD2 covers 11 bases. V trimming: 5 bases; J trimming: 2 bases; junction bases outside the gene matches: 10. This CDR3 is built from 18 residues. Germline V gives CDR1 LNHDA, CDR2 SQIVND (reference sequence). CDR3 DNA: TGTGCCAGTAGTCCGGTCGGTAGCGGGAGGGATAACACCGGGGAGCTGTTTTTT. Translating it yields CASSPVGSGRDNTGELFF.

The table lists this clonotype with a few counts. V gene TRBV6-5 combines with J gene TRBJ1-1, with D unclear. With 4 bases removed from V and 7 bases from J, the gap between germline ends came to 16 bases. CDR3 length: 14 residues. Germline values: CDR1 MNHEY, CDR2 SVGAGI. CDR3 sequence reads: CASSSGWRASEAFF. As DNA, the CDR3 is TGTGCCAGCAGTTCAGGATGGCGAGCCAGTGAAGCTTTCTTT.